Listed below are T cell receptor beta chains from one sample, sequenced in a study of tumor-infiltrating lymphocytes in primary liver carcinoma. TCRdb re-called the multiplex PCR reads through MiXCR, storing one row per CDR3 protein. The table includes hundreds of thousands of distinct CDR3 sequences, nearly 60% detected once. Sequencing input: peripheral blood. Every receptor here comes from a woman in her 30s with primary liver carcinoma and hepatitis B virus infection. The CDR3 runs from the conserved cysteine through the conserved F or W. A D gene is named only where the DNA matches it firmly. A clone size is listed for some rows: how often the clone was seen (once, few, many), or a class if it is expanded.

TRBD2,TRBJ2-1,TRBV6-5,NA,TGTGCCAGCAGTTACTCGACGGGACTAGCGGGAGCGTACGATGAGCAGTTCTTC,CASSYSTGLAGAYDEQFF
NA,TRBJ1-5,TRBV6-7,NA,TGTGCCAGCAGCCAGCATATCGCCTCTGTGGGGCCCCAACATTTT,CASSQHIASVGPQHF
NA,TRBJ2-1,TRBV30,NA,TGTGCCTGGAGTGTTCTAAGACAGGGCGGGATCTACAATGAGCAGTTCTTC,CAWSVLRQGGIYNEQFF
NA,TRBJ2-3,TRBV5-1,NA,TGCGCCAGCAGCGTAGGCCATCTGGATACGCAGTATTTT,CASSVGHLDTQYF
NA,TRBJ2-1,TRBV6-2/TRBV6-3,few,TGTGCCAGCAGTTACGGGGACGGGTCCCCCGATGAGCAGTTCTTC,CASSYGDGSPDEQFF
NA,TRBJ1-5,TRBV6-1,NA,TGTGCCAGTCACCGCCGGGACGGAAATCAGGTCTCCTGGAATCAGCCCCAGCATTTT,CASHRRDGNQVSWNQPQHF
NA,TRBJ2-1,TRBV12-5,NA,TGTGCTAGTGGTTTGGGACTAACGAAGGGGAATGAGCAGTTTTTC,CASGLGLTKGNEQFF
NA,TRBJ1-5,TRBV6-1,few,TGTGCCAGCAGTGTAGAAGGGGTGAGCAATCAGCCCCAGCATTTT,CASSVEGVSNQPQHF
TRBD2,TRBJ2-4,TRBV5-1,NA,TGCGCCAGCAGCTTGGGGACTAGCGATCACATTCAGTACTTC,CASSLGTSDHIQYF
NA,TRBJ2-7,TRBV11-2,NA,TGTACCAGCAGCTTAGGGCCGACTCTCAAGTACTTC,CTSSLGPTLKYF
TRBD2,TRBJ2-5,TRBV4-1,NA,TGCGCCAGCAGCCAAGAGGGAGGGCTACAAGAGACCCAGTACTTC,CASSQEGGLQETQYF
TRBD2,TRBJ2-1,TRBV11-1,NA,TGTGCCAGCAACTCAGTAGCGGGAACCCACAGTGAGCAGTTCTTC,CASNSVAGTHSEQFF
NA,TRBJ2-7,TRBV11-2,NA,TGTGTCAGCAGCTTTCAGCGGGCGACCTACGAGCAGTACTTC,CVSSFQRATYEQYF
NA,TRBJ2-3,TRBV9,NA,TGTGCCAGCAGCCTAGCACCTCGCACAGATACGCAGTATTTT,CASSLAPRTDTQYF